This T cell receptor beta chain was found in a study of T cells in Graves' hyperthyroidism and ophthalmopathy. V dropped 0 bases and J dropped 3 bases, with 9 bases sitting between them. Germline CDR1 and CDR2: ENHRY and SYGVKD. The length of the CDR3 is 14 residues. This clonotype came up many times. The investigators amplified TCR beta CDR3 regions from RNA transcripts. The HTBI primer set served for first-round RT-PCR of the TCR CDR3. MiXCR was run by TCRdb on the multiplex PCR reads, yielding one entry per CDR3 protein. The profile shows about 580,000 distinct CDR3 sequences, about 45% of them singletons.

The receptor's source is a woman younger than 30 with Graves' hyperthyroidism. The chain links TRBV10-3 to TRBJ2-7; no firm D call. Sample: peripheral blood or thyroid tissue (not recorded which). The DNA of the CDR3 is TGTGCCATCAGTGAGTCGATCGATTTCTACGAGCAGTACTTC. This encodes CAISESIDFYEQYF.